This entry is about one T cell receptor (beta chain). The naive CD8 population came from CD45RO-negative cells selected for CCR7, without terminally differentiated effector memory CD45RA+ cells. The data were produced by immunoSEQ multiplex PCR, yet TCRdb's version contains in-frame clones alone and is incomplete. The sample shows about 580,000 clones, more than 95% of them seen only once. The entry originates in a study of shared clonotypes between healthy human individuals. CDR1 is GTSNPN, CDR2 SVGIG, per germline (reference sequence). Trimming left V 5 bases short and J 8 bases short, with 13 bases between. The CDR3 is 12 amino acids.

J is TRBJ2-1 and V is TRBV30, with D uncertain. The sample consisted of naive CD8+ T cells sorted from blood. The TCR was taken from a man aged 25-45 years in good health. The CDR3 DNA follows: TGTGCCTGGGGCCTTGGGTTGGATGAGCAGTTCTTC. This gives the protein CAWGLGLDEQFF.